This T cell receptor beta chain came from a study of blood T cells in healthy people across ages. This clonotype was recorded a few times. Isolated per sample were at least 7 million PBMCs. CDR1 is SNHLY and CDR2 is FYNNEI in the germline V gene. The CDR3 totals 14 residues. V lost 7 bases and J lost 6, with 17 bases in between. PCR was performed a second time for roughly 6 to 12 cycles using a sample-barcoded 5' primer and a J-beta primer mix. Every cDNA was tagged by a template-switch adaptor with 12 random nucleotides. The yield of each sample was at least 3 million CDR3-containing paired-end reads. TCRdb passed the 5' RACE reads through MiXCR, listing each CDR3 protein once. This table has 1,500,000 or so distinct CDR3 sequences, almost 60% appearing once.

Sequencing input: blood. This sequence was found in a man aged 18 to 29 in good health. The rearrangement joins TRBV2 to TRBJ2-3; D is possibly TRBD1 (5 bases). CDR3: CASTQVPTGDTQYF. The CDR3 bases are TGTGCCAGCACACAGGTCCCAACTGGGGATACGCAGTATTTT.